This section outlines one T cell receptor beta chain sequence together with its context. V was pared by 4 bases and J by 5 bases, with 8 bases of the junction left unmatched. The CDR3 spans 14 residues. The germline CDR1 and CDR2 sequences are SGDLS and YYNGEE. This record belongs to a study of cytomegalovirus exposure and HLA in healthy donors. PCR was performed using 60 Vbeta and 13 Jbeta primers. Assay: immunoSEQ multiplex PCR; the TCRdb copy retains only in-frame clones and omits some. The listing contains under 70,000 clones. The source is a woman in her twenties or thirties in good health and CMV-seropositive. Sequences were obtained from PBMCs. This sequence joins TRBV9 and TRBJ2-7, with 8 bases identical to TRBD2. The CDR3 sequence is CASSPGLGRHEQYF. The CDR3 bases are TGTGCCAGCAGCCCGGGACTAGGAAGGCACGAGCAGTACTTC.